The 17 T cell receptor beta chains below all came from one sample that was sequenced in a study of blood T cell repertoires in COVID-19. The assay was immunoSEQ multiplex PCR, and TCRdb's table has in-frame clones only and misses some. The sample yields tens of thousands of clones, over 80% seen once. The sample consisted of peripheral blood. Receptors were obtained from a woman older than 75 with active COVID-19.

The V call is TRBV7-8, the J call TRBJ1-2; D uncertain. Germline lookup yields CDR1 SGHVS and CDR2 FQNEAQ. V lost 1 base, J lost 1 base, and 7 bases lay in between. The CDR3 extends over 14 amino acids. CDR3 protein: CASSLEAVNYGYTF. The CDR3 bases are TGTGCCAGCAGCTTAGAGGCGGTTAACTATGGCTACACCTTC.

The CDR3 here is CASSPPSGRAGEQFF. Here the CDR3 DNA reads TGTGCCAGCTCACCACCTAGCGGGAGGGCCGGTGAGCAGTTCTTC. This sequence joins TRBV18 and TRBJ2-1; 11 bases fit TRBD2. Trimming took 0 bases from V and 9 from J; bases not matched to a gene: 4. This CDR3 region has 15 residues. Germline V gene data show CDR1 as KGHSH and CDR2 as LQKENI. Full variable domain (rest looked up from reference TRBV18 and TRBJ2-1): NAGVMQNPRHLVRRRGQEARLRCSPMKGHSHVYWYRQLPEEGLKFMVYLQKENIIDESGMPKERFSAEFPKEGPSILRIQQVVRGDSAAYFCASSPPSGRAGEQFFGPGTRLTVL.

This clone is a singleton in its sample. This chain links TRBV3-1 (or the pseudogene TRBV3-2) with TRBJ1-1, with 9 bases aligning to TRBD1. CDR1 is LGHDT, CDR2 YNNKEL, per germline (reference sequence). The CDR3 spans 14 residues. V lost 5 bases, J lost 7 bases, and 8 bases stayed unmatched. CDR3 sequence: CASSFGTGNDEAFF. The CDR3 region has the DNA TGTGCCAGCAGCTTCGGGACAGGGAACGATGAAGCTTTCTTT.

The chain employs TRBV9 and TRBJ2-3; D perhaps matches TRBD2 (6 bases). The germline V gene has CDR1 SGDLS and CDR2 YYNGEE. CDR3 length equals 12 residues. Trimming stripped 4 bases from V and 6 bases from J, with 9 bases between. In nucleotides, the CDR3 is TGTGCCAGCAGCCCTGCGGGGGATACGCAGTATTTT. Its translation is CASSPAGDTQYF.

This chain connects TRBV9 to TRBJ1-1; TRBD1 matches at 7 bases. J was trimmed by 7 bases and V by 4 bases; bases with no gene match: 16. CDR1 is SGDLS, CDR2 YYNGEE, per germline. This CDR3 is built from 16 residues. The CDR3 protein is CASSLRDRQGKGEAFF. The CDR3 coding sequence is TGTGCCAGCAGCCTTAGAGATAGACAGGGAAAGGGTGAAGCTTTCTTT.

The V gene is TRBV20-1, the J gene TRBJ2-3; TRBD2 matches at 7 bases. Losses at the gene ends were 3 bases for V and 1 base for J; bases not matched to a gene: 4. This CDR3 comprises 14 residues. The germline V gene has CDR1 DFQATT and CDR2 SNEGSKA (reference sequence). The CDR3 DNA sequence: TGCAGTGCTAGTGAGGGGAGGGGCACAGATACGCAGTATTTT. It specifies CSASEGRGTDTQYF.

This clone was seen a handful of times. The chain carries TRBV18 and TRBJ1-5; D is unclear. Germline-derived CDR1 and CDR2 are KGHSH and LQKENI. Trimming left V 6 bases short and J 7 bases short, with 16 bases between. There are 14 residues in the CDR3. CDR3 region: CASSQAISRQPQHF. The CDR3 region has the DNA TGTGCCAGCTCCCAGGCCATTTCCCGCCAGCCCCAGCATTTT.

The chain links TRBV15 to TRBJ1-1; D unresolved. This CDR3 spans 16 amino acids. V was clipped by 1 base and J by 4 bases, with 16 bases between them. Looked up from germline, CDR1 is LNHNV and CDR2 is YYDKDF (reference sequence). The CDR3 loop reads CATSRAEGGRVTEAFF. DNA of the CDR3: TGTGCCACCAGCAGAGCCGAGGGTGGTAGGGTCACTGAAGCTTTCTTT.

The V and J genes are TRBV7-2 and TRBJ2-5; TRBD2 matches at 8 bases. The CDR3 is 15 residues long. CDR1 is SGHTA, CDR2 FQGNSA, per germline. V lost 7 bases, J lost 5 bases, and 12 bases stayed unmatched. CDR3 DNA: TGTGCCAGCACCGTTTCGGCGGGAGGATCGGAGACCCAGTACTTC. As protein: CASTVSAGGSETQYF.

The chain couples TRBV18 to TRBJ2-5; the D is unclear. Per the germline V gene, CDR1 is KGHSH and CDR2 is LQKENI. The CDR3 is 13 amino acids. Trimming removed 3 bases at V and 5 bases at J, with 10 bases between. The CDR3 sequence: CASSPQAGETQYF. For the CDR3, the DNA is TGTGCCAGCTCACCCCAAGCTGGTGAGACCCAGTACTTC.

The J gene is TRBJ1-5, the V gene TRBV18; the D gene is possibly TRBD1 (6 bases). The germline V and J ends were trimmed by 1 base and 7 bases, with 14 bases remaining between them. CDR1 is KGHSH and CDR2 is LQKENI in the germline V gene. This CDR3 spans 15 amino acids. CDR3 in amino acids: CASSPQQGQEQPQHF. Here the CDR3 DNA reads TGTGCCAGCTCACCACAACAGGGACAAGAGCAGCCCCAGCATTTT.

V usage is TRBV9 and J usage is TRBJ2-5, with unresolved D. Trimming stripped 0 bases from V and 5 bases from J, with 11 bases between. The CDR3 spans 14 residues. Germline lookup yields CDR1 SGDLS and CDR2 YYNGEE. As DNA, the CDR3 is TGTGCCAGCAGCGTAGGGAGTTTAGGCGAGACCCAGTACTTC. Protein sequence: CASSVGSLGETQYF.

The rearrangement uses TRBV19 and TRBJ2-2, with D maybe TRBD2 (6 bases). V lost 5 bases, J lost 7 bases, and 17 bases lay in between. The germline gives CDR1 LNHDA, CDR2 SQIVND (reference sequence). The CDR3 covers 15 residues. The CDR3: CASSSFNQGGGELFF. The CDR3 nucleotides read TGTGCCAGTAGTTCCTTCAATCAGGGAGGCGGGGAGCTGTTTTTT.

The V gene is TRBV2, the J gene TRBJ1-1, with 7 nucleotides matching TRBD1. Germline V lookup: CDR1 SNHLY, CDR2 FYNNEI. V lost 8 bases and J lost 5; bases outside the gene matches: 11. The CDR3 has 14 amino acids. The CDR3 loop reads CASSSGTVETEAFF. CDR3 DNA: TGTGCCAGCTCATCCGGGACAGTCGAAACTGAAGCTTTCTTT.

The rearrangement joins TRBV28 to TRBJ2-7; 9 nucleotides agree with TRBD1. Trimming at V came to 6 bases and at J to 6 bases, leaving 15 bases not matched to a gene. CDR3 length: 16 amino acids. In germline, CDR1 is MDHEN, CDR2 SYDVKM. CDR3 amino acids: CASRISIQGAVGEQYF. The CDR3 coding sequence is TGTGCCAGCAGGATCTCTATACAGGGGGCAGTGGGCGAGCAGTACTTC.

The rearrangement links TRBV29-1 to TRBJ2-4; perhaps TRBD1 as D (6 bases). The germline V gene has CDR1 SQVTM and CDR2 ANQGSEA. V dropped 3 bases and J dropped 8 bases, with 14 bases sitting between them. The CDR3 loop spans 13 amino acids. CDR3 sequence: CSVDSGQTDIQYF. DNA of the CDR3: TGCAGCGTTGACTCCGGACAGACAGACATTCAGTACTTC. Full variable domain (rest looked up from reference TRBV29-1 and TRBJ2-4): SAVISQKPSRDICQRGTSLTIQCQVDSQVTMMFWYRQQPGQSLTLIATANQGSEATYESGFVIDKFPISRPNLTFSTLTVSNMSPEDSSIYLCSVDSGQTDIQYFGAGTRLSVL.

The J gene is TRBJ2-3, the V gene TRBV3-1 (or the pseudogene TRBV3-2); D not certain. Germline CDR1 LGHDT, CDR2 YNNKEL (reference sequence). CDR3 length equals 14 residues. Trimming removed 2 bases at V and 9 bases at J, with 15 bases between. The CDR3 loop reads CASSQMQTTRTQYF. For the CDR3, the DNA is TGTGCCAGCAGCCAAATGCAGACGACGCGGACGCAGTATTTT.